This note documents a single T cell receptor (beta chain) sequence. In the original analysis: Quantification of nucleated cells was approximated via reference gene primer amplification. The table came from immunoSEQ multiplex PCR; TCRdb's copy has only in-frame clones and leaves some out. That table is the source of V, J and clone size, and D and trimming were worked out from the DNA. The sample lists approximately 100,000 clones; over 75% were seen once. Germline assignment: CDR1 SGHVS and CDR2 FQNEAQ. Trimming took 5 bases from V and 1 from J; bases not matched to a gene: 5. This CDR3 has 15 amino acids. The data were obtained in a study of blood T cell repertoires in COVID-19.

This clonotype was sampled from a man aged 70-80 years with active or convalescent COVID-19. The sample was peripheral blood. The chain is built from TRBV7-8 and TRBJ2-5, with 9 bases lining up with TRBD2. This CDR3 reads CASSPLTSGQETQYF. DNA for the CDR3: TGTGCCAGCAGCCCCTTGACTAGCGGCCAAGAGACCCAGTACTTC.